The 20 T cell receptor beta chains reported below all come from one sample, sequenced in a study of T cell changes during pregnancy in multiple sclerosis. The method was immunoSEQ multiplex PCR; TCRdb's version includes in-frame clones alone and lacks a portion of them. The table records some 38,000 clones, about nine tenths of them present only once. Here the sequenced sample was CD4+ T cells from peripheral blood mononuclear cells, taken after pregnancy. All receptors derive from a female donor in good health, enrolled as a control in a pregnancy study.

The CDR3, as DNA: TGTGCCAGCAGCTTAGGGCAGAGCGGGAGAAACTACGAGCAGTACTTC. Translation gives CASSLGQSGRNYEQYF. The gene calls are TRBV7-8 and TRBJ2-7; the match to TRBD2 covers 8 bases. Per the germline V gene, CDR1 is SGHVS and CDR2 is FQNEAQ. V dropped 1 base and J dropped 3; count of bases not matched to a gene: 8. The CDR3 runs 16 residues. Together with reference TRBV7-8 and TRBJ2-7, the CDR3 gives the full variable domain: GAGVSQSPRYKVAKRGQDVALRCDPISGHVSLFWYQQALGQGPEFLTYFQNEAQLDKSGLPSDRFFAERPEGSVSTLKIQRTQQEDSAVYLCASSLGQSGRNYEQYFGPGTRLTVT.

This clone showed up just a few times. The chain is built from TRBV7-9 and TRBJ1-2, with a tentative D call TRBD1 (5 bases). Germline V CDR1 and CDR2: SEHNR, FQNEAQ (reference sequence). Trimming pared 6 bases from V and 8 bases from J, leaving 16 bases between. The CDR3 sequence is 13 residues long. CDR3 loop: CASSVPGLGGYTF. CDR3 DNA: TGTGCCAGCAGTGTCCCGGGACTCGGGGGCTACACCTTC.

The DNA of the CDR3 is TGTGCCTGGAGTGCATCAGCCGGGACTCGGGACCAGCCCCAGCATTTT. The encoded protein is CAWSASAGTRDQPQHF. The rearrangement uses TRBV30 and TRBJ1-5; weak D call: TRBD1 (5 bases). Germline CDR1 is GTSNPN and CDR2 is SVGIG (reference sequence). The CDR3 loop spans 16 amino acids. Between the trimmed V and J ends, which lost 1 base and 7 bases, there was a span of 20 bases.

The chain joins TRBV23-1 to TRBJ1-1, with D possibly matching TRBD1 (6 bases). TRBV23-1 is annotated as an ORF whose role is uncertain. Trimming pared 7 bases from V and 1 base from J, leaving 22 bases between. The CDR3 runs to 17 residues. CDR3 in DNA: TGCGCCAGCATCCCCCTGGGGGCACAGGAGGAGAACACTGAAGCTTTCTTT. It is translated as CASIPLGAQEENTEAFF.

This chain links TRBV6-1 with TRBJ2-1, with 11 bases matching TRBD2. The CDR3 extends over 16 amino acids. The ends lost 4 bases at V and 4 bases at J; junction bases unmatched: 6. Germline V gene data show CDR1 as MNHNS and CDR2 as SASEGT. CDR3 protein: CASSALTSGGYNEQFF. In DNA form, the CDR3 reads TGTGCCAGCAGTGCCTTAACTAGCGGGGGTTACAATGAGCAGTTCTTC.

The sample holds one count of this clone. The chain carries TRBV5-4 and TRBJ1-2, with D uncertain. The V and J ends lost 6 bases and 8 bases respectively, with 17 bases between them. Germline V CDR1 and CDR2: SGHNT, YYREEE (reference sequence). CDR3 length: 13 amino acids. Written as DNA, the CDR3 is TGTGCCAGCACCTTCGGACTTTCTGGAGGCTACACCTTC. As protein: CASTFGLSGGYTF.

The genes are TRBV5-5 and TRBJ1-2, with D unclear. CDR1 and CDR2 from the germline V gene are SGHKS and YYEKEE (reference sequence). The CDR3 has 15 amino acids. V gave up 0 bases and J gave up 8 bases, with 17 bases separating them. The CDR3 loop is CASSLASQTTGGYTF. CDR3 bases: TGTGCCAGCAGCTTGGCCTCACAGACTACGGGCGGCTACACCTTC. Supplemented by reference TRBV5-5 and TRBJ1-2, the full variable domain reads DAGVTQSPTHLIKTRGQQVTLRCSPISGHKSVSWYQQVLGQGPQFIFQYYEKEERGRGNFPDRFSARQFPNYSSELNVNALLLGDSALYLCASSLASQTTGGYTFGSGTRLTVV.

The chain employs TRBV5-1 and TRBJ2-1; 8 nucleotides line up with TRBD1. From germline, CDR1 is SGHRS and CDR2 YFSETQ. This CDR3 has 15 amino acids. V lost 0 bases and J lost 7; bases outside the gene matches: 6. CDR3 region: CASSLGQGLSNEQFF. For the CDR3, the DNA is TGCGCCAGCAGCTTGGGACAGGGGCTTTCAAATGAGCAGTTCTTC.

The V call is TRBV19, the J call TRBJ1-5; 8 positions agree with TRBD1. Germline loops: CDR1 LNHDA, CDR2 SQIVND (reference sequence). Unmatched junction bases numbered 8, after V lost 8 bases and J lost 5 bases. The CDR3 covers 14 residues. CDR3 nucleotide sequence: TGTGCCAGTCACGGACAGGGAAGGGATCAGCCCCAGCATTTT. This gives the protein CASHGQGRDQPQHF.

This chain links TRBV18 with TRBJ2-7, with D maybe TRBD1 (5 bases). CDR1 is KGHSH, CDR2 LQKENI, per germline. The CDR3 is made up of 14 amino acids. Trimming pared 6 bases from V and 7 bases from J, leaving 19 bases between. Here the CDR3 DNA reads TGTGCCAGCTCCCCGAGGTATGGGGCAGAGGAGCAGTACTTC. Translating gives CASSPRYGAEEQYF. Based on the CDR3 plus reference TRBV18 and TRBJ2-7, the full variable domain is NAGVMQNPRHLVRRRGQEARLRCSPMKGHSHVYWYRQLPEEGLKFMVYLQKENIIDESGMPKERFSAEFPKEGPSILRIQQVVRGDSAAYFCASSPRYGAEEQYFGPGTRLTVT.

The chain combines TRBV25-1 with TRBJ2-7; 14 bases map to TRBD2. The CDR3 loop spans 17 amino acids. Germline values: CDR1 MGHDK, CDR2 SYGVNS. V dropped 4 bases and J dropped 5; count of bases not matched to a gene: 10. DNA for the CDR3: TGTGCCAGCAGTGTCATAGGGACTAGCGGGAGTAGCAACGAGCAGTACTTC. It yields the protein CASSVIGTSGSSNEQYF.

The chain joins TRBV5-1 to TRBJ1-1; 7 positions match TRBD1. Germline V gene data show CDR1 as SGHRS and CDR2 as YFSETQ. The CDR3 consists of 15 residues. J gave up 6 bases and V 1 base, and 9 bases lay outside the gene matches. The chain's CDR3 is CASSLPTDRAAEAFF. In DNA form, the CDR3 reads TGCGCCAGCAGCTTGCCCACCGACAGGGCCGCTGAAGCTTTCTTT.

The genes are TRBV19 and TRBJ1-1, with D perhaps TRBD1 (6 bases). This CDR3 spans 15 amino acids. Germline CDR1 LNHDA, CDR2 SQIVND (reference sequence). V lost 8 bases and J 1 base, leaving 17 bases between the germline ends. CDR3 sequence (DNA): TGTGCCAGTGAACCACCGGGACACCAGAACACTGAAGCTTTCTTT. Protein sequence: CASEPPGHQNTEAFF.

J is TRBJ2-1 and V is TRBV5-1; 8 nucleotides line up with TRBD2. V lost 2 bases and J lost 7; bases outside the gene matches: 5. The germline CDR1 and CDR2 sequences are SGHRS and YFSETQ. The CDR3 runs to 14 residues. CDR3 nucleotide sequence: TGCGCCAGCAGCTTCACTAGCGGAAATAATGAGCAGTTCTTC. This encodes CASSFTSGNNEQFF.

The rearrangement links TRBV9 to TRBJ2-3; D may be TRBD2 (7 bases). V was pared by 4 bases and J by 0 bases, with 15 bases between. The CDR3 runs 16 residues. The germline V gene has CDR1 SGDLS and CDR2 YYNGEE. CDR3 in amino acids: CASSPGGGASTDTQYF. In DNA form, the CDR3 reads TGTGCCAGCAGCCCGGGGGGCGGGGCGAGCACAGATACGCAGTATTTT. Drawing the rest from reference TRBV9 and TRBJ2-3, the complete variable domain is DSGVTQTPKHLITATGQRVTLRCSPRSGDLSVYWYQQSLDQGLQFLIQYYNGEERAKGNILERFSAQQFPDLHSELNLSSLELGDSALYFCASSPGGGASTDTQYFGPGTRLTVL.

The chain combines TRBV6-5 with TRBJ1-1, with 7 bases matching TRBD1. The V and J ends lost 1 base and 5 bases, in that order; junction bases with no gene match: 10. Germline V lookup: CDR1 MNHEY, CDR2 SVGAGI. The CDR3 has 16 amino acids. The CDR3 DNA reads TGTGCCAGCAGTTACTGGTCGGCAGGGGGTTATACTGAAGCTTTCTTT. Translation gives CASSYWSAGGYTEAFF.

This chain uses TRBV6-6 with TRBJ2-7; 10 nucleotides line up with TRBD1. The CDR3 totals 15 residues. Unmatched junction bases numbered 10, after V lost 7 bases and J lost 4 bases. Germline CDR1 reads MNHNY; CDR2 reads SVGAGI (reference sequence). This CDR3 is CASTKDRGLSYEQYF. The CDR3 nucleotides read TGTGCCAGCACGAAAGACAGGGGGCTTTCTTACGAGCAGTACTTC.

This CDR3 reads CASSFWGDQPQHF. The DNA of the CDR3 is TGTGCCAGCAGCTTTTGGGGAGATCAGCCCCAGCATTTT. V gene TRBV5-6 combines with J gene TRBJ1-5; D is unclear. V was clipped by 2 bases and J by 5 bases, with 8 bases between them. Per the germline V gene, CDR1 is SGHDT and CDR2 is YYEEEE. CDR3 length equals 13 residues.

The CDR3 nucleotides read TGTGCCAGCAGTTTAGTCGGACACTTGAGCTCTGGAAACACCATATATTTT. As protein: CASSLVGHLSSGNTIYF. The V call is TRBV28, the J call TRBJ1-3, with D perhaps matching TRBD1 (5 bases). CDR3 length: 17 residues. V was clipped by 2 bases and J by 0 bases, with 14 bases between them. Per germline, CDR1 MDHEN and CDR2 SYDVKM.

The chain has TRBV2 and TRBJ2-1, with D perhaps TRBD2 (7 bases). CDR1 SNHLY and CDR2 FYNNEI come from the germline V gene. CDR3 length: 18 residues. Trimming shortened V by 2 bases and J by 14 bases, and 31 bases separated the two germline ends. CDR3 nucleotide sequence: TGTGCCAGCAGTGAAATGGGTTCATCCCCTAGTAGGCCGGGGGGCGAGTTCTTC. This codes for CASSEMGSSPSRPGGEFF.